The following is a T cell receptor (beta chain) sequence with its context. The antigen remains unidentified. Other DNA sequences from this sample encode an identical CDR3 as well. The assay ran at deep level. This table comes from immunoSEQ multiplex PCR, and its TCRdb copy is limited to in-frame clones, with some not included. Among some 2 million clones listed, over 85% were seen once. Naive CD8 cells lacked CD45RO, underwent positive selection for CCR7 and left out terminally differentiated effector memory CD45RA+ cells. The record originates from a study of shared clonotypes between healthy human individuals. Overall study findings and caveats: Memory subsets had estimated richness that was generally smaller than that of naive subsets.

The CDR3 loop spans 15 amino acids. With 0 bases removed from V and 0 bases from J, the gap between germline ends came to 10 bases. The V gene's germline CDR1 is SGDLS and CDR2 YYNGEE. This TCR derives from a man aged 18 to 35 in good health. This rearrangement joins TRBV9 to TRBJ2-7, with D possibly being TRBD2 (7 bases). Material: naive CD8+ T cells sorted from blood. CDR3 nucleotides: TGTGCCAGCAGCGTAGACGGGGGGCCCTCCTACGAGCAGTACTTC. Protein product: CASSVDGGPSYEQYF.